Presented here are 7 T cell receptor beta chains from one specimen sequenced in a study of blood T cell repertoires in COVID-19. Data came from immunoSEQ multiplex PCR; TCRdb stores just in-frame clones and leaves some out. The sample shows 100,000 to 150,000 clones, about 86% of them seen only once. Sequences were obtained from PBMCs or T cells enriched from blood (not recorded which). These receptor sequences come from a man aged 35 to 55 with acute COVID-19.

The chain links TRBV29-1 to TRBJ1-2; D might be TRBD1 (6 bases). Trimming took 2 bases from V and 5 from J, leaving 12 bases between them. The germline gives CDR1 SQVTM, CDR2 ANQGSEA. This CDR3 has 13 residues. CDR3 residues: CSVEYRDGYGYTF. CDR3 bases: TGCAGCGTTGAATACAGGGATGGGTATGGCTACACCTTC.

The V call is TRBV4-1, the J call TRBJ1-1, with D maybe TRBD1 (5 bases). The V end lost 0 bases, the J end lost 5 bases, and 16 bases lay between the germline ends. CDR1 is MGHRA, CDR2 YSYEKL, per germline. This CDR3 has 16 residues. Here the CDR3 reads CASSQDSNWGRTEAFF. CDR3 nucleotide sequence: TGCGCCAGCAGCCAAGATTCTAATTGGGGGAGGACTGAAGCTTTCTTT.

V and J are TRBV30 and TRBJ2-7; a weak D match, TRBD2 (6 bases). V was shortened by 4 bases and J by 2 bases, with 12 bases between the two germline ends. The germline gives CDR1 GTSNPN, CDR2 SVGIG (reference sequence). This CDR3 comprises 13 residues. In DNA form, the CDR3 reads TGTGCCTGGACGGGACTTTATACCTACGAGCAGTACTTC. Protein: CAWTGLYTYEQYF.

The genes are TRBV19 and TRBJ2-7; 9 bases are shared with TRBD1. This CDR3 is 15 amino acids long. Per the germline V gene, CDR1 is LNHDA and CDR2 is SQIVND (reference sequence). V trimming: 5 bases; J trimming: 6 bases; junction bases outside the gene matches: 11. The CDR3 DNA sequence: TGTGCCAGTAGTGCCCGACGGACAGGGGTCGTCGAGCAGTACTTC. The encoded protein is CASSARRTGVVEQYF.

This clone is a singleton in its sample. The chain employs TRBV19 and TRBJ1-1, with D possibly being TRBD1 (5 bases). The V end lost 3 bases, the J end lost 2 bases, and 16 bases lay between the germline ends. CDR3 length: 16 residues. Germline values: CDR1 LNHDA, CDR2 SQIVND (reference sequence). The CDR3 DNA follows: TGTGCCAGTAGTATTCCGCGCGGGGGATTCAACACTGAAGCTTTCTTT. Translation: CASSIPRGGFNTEAFF.

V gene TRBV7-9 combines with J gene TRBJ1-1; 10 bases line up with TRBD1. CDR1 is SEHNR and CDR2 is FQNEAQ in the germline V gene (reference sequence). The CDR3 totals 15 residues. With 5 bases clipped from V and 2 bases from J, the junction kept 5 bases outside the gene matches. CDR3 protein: CASSVRDRGNTEAFF. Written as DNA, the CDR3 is TGTGCCAGCAGCGTCCGGGACAGGGGAAACACTGAAGCTTTCTTT.

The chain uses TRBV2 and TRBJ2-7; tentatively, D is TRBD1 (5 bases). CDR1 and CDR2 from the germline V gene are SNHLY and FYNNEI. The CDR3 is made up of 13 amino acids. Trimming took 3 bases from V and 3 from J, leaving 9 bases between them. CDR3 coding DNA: TGTGCCAGCAGTGACAGGGCTAACTACGAGCAGTACTTC. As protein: CASSDRANYEQYF.